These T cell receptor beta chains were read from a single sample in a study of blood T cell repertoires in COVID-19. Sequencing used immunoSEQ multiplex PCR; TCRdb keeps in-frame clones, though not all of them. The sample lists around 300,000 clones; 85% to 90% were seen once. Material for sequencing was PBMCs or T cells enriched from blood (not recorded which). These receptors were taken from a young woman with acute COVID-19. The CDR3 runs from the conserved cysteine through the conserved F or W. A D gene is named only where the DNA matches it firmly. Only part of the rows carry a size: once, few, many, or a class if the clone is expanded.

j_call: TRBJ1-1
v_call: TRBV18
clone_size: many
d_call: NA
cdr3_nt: TGTGCCAGCTCAAGCCAACAGGGAGAGAACACTGAAGCTTTCTTT
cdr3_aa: CASSSQQGENTEAFF

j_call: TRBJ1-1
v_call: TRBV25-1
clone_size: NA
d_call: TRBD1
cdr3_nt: TGTGCCAGCAGTGGCGGGACAGTCCTTGAAGCTTTCTTT
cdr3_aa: CASSGGTVLEAFF

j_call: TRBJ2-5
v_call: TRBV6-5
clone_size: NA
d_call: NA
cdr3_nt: TGTGCCAGCACCACGGGGGAGACCCAGTACTTC
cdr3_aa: CASTTGETQYF

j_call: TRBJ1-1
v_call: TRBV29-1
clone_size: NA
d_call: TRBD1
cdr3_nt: TGCAGCGCTGACAGGGGGCCTATGAACACTGAAGCTTTCTTT
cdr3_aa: CSADRGPMNTEAFF

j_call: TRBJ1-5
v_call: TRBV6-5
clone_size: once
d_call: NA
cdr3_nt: TGTGCCAGCACCCCGAGCGGGGGTAACCCTCAGCCCCAGCATTTT
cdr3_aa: CASTPSGGNPQPQHF

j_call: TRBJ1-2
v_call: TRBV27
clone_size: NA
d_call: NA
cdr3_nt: TGTGCCAGCAGTCAGGGAAAGATCGGCTATGGCTACACCTTC
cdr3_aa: CASSQGKIGYGYTF

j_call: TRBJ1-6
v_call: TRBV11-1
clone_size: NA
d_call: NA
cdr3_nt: TGTGCCAGCAGCTTTAGATTTCGTGATTCACCCCTCCACTTT
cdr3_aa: CASSFRFRDSPLHF

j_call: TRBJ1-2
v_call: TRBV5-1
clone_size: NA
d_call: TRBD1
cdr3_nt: TGCGCCAGCAGCTCCGGGACAGGGGACCTCTCGAGTGGCTACACCTTC
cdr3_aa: CASSSGTGDLSSGYTF

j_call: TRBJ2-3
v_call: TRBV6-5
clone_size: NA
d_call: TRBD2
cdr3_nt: TGTGCCAGCAGTTACGAGGGCGGGAGAAGAAGAGATACGCAGTATTTT
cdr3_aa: CASSYEGGRRRDTQYF

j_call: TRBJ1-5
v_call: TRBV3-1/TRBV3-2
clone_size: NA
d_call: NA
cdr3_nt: TGTGCCAGCAGCCAAGATCTCTCAGGGGAAGGTCAGCCCCAGCATTTT
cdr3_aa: CASSQDLSGEGQPQHF

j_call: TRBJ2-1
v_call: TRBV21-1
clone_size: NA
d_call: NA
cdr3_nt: TGTGCCAGCAGCCTCTATCAGCTAGCGGGATCAATCAAAAACAATGAGCAGTTCTTC
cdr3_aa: CASSLYQLAGSIKNNEQFF

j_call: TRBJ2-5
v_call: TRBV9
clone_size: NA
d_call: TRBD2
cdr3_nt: TGTGCCAGCAACGCGGGGAGGGAGTGGGAGACCCAGTACTTC
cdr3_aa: CASNAGREWETQYF

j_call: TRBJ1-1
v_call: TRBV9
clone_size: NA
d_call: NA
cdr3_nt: TGTGCCAGCAGCGTCCCGGGGACTGAAGCTTTCTTT
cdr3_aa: CASSVPGTEAFF

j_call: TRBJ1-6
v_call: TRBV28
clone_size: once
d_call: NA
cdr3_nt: TGTGCCAGCAGCGGCCAGACAGCTTCCAGCTCCTATAATTCACCCCTCCACTTT
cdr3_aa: CASSGQTASSSYNSPLHF

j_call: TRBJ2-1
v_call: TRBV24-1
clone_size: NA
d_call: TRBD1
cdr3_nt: TGTGCCACCAGTGTGGACAGGGGCGTCTACAATGAGCAGTTCTTC
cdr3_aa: CATSVDRGVYNEQFF

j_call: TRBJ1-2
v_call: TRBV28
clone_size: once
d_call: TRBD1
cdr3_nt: TGTGCCAGCACCCCCGGACAGGGACCCTATGGCTACACCTTC
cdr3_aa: CASTPGQGPYGYTF

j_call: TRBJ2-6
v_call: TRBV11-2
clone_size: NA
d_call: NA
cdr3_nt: TGTGCCAGCAGCTTTTACGGTGGGGCCAACGTCCTGACTTTC
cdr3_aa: CASSFYGGANVLTF

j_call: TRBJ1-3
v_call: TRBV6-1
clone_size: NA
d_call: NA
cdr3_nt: TGTGCCAGCAGTGAACGCACAGGGCCCGGAAACACCATATATTTT
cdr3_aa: CASSERTGPGNTIYF

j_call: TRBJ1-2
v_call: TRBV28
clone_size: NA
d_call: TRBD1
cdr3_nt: TGTGCCAGCAGCCGACGACAGGGGGATGGCTATGGCTACACCTTC
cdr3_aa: CASSRRQGDGYGYTF

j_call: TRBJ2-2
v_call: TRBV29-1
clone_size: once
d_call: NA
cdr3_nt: TGCAGCGTTGGCGGGCGGGCGGTCGGGGAGCTGTTTTTT
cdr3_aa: CSVGGRAVGELFF

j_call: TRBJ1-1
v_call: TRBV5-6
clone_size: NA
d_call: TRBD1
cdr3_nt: TGTGCCAGCAGCGCCCCGACAGGGGGCACTGAAGCTTTCTTT
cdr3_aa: CASSAPTGGTEAFF

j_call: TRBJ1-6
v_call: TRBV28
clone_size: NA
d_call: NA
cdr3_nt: TGTGCCAGCAGTTCGGGAATCTTTCGGACCTATAATTCACCCCTCCACTTT
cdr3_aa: CASSSGIFRTYNSPLHF

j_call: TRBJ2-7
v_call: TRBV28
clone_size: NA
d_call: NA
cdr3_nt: TGTGCCAGCAGCCTGGGGGGAAACTCCTACGAGCAGTACTTC
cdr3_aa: CASSLGGNSYEQYF

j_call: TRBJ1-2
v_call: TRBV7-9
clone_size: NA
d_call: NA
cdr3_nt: TGTGCCAGCAGCTTAGAGGGCACCCTAGCCTCGTACACCTTC
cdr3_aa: CASSLEGTLASYTF

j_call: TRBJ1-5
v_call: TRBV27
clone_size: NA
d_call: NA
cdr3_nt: TGTGCCAGTTCAGGGGAAAGCAATCAGCCCCAGCATTTT
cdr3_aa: CASSGESNQPQHF

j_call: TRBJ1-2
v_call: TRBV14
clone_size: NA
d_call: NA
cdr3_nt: TGTGCCAGCAGCCAAGATAGGGGACAAGTCAGGGGTGGCTACACCTTC
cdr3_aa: CASSQDRGQVRGGYTF

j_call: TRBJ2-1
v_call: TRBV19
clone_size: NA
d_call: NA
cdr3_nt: TGTGCCAGTTTGAGTAAGCACAATGAGCAGTTCTTC
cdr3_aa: CASLSKHNEQFF

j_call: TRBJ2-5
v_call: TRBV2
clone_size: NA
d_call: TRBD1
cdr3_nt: TGTGCCACCGGAGACAGGGGAGAGACCCAGTACTTC
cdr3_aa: CATGDRGETQYF

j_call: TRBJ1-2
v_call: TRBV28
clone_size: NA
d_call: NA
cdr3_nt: TGTGCCAGCAGTTTAGACGGGACACTCCGCGACTATGGCTACACCTTC
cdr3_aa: CASSLDGTLRDYGYTF

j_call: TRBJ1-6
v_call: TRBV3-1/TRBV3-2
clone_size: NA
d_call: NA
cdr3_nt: TGTGCCAGCAGCCAAGAGGCTGCCCCCCTCCACTTT
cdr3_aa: CASSQEAAPLHF

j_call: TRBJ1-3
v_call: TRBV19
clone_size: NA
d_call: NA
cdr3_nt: TGTGCCAGTAGTATACCGGGTCCCTGGAACACCATATATTTT
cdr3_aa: CASSIPGPWNTIYF

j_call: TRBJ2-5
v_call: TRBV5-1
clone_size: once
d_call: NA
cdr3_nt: TGCGCCAGCGCCCCGAAGAGGGTCAGGATAGAGACCCAGTACTTC
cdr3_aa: CASAPKRVRIETQYF

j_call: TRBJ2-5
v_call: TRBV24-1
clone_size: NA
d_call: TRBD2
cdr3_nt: TGTGCCACCAGTGATTCCAAGCGGGAGAGGGTGGAGACCCAGTACTTC
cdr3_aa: CATSDSKRERVETQYF

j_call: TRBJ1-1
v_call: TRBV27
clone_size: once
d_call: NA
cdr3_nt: TGTGCCAGCAGTTTATATGGGCATAACATGAACACTGAAGCTTTCTTT
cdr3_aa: CASSLYGHNMNTEAFF

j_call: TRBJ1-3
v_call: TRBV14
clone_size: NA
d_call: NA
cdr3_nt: TGTGCCAGCAGCCAAGGTTGGGGCAGCCACTCTGGAAACACCATATATTTT
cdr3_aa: CASSQGWGSHSGNTIYF

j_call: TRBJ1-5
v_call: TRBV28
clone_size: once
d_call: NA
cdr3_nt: TGTGCCAGCACCCAGGGGTCCAGCAATCAGCCCCAGCATTTT
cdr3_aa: CASTQGSSNQPQHF

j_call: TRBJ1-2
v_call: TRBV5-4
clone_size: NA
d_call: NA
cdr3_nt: TGTGCCAGCAGCCCCGACTTTCAGTATATCTATGGCTACACCTTC
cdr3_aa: CASSPDFQYIYGYTF

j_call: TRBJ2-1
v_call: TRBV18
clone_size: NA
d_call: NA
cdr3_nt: TGTGCCAGCTCACCACGCACGTTGTCGGGGAACTCCTACAATGAGCAGTTCTTC
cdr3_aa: CASSPRTLSGNSYNEQFF

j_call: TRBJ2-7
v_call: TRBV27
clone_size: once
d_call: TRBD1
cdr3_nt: TGTGCCAGCAAATCCCTGGACAGGGGAAACGAGCAGTACTTC
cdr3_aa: CASKSLDRGNEQYF

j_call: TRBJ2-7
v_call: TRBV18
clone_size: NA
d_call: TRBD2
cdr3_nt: TGTGCCAGCTCACCACCGACTAGCGGGAGTAGTTACGAGCAGTACTTC
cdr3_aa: CASSPPTSGSSYEQYF

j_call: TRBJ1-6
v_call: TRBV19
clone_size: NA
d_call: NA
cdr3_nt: TGTGCCAGTAGTACCCGGACAGAGGGGGATTCACCCCTCCACTTT
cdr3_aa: CASSTRTEGDSPLHF

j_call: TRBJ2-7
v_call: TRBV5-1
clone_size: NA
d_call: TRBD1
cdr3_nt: TGCGCCAGCAGCCTGGGGACAGGACTCAGGCACGAGCAGTACTTC
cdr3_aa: CASSLGTGLRHEQYF

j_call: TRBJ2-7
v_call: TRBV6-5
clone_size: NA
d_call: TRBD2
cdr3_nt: TGTGCCAGCAGTTATGGTCGACTAGCGGGAGACGAGCAGTACTTC
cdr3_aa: CASSYGRLAGDEQYF

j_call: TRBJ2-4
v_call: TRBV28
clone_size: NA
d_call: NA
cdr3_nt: TGTGCCAGCAGTTTGGGGGGCAAAAACATTCAGTACTTC
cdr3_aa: CASSLGGKNIQYF

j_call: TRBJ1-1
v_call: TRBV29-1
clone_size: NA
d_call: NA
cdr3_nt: TGCAGCGCTTGGGGGGGCGGGTCGCACACTGAAGCTTTCTTT
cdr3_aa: CSAWGGGSHTEAFF

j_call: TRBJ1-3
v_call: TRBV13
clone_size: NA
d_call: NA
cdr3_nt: TGTGCCAGCAGCGCCTTACAGGGCTCTGGAAACACCATATATTTT
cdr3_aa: CASSALQGSGNTIYF

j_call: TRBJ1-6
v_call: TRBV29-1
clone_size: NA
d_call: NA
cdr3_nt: TGCAGCGTGAGGTCGCAAGAGAATTCACCCCTCCACTTT
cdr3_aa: CSVRSQENSPLHF

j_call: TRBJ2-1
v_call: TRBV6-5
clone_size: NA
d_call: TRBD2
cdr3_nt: TGTGCCAGCAGCCGAACTAGCGGGAGATTGGATGAGCAGTTCTTC
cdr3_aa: CASSRTSGRLDEQFF

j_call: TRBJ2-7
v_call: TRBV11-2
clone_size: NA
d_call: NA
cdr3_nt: TGTGCCAGCAGCGGGGGGGGGCGAACCCGTCACGAGCAGTACTTC
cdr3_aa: CASSGGGRTRHEQYF

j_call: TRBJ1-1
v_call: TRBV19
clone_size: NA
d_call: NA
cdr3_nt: TGTGCCAGTTCCCGGGTCGCTAACACTGAAGCTTTCTTT
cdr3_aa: CASSRVANTEAFF

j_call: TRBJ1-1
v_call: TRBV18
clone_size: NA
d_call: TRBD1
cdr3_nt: TGTGCCAGCTTCCCGCAGGGGGCGCGTCCGGGGAACACTGAAGCTTTCTTT
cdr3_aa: CASFPQGARPGNTEAFF

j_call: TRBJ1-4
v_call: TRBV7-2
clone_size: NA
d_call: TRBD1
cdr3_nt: TGTGCCAGCAGCTTCGGACAGGGGTCTGGTGAAAAACTGTTTTTT
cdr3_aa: CASSFGQGSGEKLFF